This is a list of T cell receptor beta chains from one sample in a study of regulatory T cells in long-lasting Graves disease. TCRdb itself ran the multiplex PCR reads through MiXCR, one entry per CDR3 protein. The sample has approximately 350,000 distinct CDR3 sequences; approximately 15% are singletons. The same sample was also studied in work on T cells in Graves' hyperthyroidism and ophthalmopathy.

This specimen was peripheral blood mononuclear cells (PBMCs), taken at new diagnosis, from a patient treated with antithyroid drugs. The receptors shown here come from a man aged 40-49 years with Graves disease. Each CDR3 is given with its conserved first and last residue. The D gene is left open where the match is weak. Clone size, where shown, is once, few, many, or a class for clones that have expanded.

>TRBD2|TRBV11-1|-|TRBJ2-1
TGTGCCAGCAGCTTATTCGGTAGCGGGACCTACAATGAGCAGTTCTTC
CASSLFGSGTYNEQFF
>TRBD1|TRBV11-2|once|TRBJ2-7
TGTGCCAGCAGCTTACCCCGGGACAGGGTTTTAGAGCAGTACTTC
CASSLPRDRVLEQYF
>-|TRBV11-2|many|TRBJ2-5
TGTGCCAGCAGCTCCCCTTCCCTTACGTCGTGGAGGGCTTACCTCCAAGAGACCCAGTACTTC
CASSSPSLTSWRAYLQETQYF
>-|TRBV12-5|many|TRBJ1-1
TGTGCTAGTGGTTTCGGGGGCGGTGAAGCTTTCTTT
CASGFGGGEAFF
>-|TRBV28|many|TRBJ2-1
TGTGCCAGCAGGGCCGACAGTTACAATGAGCAGTTCTTC
CASRADSYNEQFF
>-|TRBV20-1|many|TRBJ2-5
TGCAGTGCTGCGGGTCGACTAAAAGAGACCCAGTACTTC
CSAAGRLKETQYF
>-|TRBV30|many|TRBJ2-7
TGTGCCTGGAGTCCGTCATTCGAGCAGTACTTC
CAWSPSFEQYF
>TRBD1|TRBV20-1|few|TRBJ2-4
TGCAGTGCTGTCCCAGGACAGGGTGTAGCCAAAAACATTCAGTACTTC
CSAVPGQGVAKNIQYF
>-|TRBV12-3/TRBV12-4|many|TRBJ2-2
TGTGCCAGCAGTCAACGACCGGACGGGGAGCTGTTTTTT
CASSQRPDGELFF
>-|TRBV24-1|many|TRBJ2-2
TGTGCCACCAGTGATTTGGAGGGCAGGGGTGGCACCGGGGAGCTGTTTTTT
CATSDLEGRGGTGELFF
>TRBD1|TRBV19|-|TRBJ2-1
TGTGCCAGTAGTACTGAGGGGGCAGTCTACAATGAGCAGTTCTTC
CASSTEGAVYNEQFF
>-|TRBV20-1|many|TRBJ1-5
TGCAGTGCTAGTCGCTCGTTGGACAACTATAGCAATCAGCCCCAGCATTTT
CSASRSLDNYSNQPQHF
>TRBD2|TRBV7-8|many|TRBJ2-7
TGTGCCAGCAGCTTAGGGGGGACTACCTACGAGCAGTACTTC
CASSLGGTTYEQYF
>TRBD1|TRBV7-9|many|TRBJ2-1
TGTGCCAGCAGCGAGCTGACAGGGATCTCCTACAATGAGCAGTTCTTC
CASSELTGISYNEQFF
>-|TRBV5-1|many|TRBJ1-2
TGCGCCAGCAGCCCCGTCCCGGGTAACTATGGCTACACCTTC
CASSPVPGNYGYTF
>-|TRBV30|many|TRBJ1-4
TGTGCCTGGGGCAGGGAGACAACTAATGAAAAACTGTTTTTT
CAWGRETTNEKLFF
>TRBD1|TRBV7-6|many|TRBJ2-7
TGTGCCAGCAGCTCCTTGACAGGGGGCTCCTACGAGCAGTACTTC
CASSSLTGGSYEQYF